This TCR beta chain was documented in a study of naive and memory T cell subsets. Ten or more counts support this clonotype. For blood and skin samples, reverse transcription used TCR alpha and beta constant primers. Using its own MiXCR run on the 5' RACE reads, TCRdb lists one record per CDR3 protein. The table includes 20,000 to 25,000 distinct CDR3 sequences, around 3.9% detected once. Trimming at V came to 2 bases and at J to 5 bases, leaving 1 base not matched to a gene. CDR3 length: 13 residues. The germline CDR1 and CDR2 sequences are DFQATT and SNEGSKA (reference sequence). Adult healthy volunteers gave 2.5 ml peripheral blood for whole-blood RNA. The library had UMIs added by 3' ligation of an oligonucleotide to TCR cDNA. Reverse transcription used DNase-treated unsorted total RNA, aiming for about 1 to 1000 ng.

The clonotype originates from a male donor in good health. The rearrangement joins TRBV20-1 to TRBJ1-4; 8 positions match TRBD1. The CDR3 coding sequence is TGCAGTGCTAGAAGGACAGGGAATGAAAAACTGTTTTTT. Translating it yields CSARRTGNEKLFF.